This entry is about one TCR beta chain. This entry comes from a study of T-cell memory formation after mild COVID-19. TCRdb re-analysed the 5' RACE reads in MiXCR, keeping a single row per CDR3 protein. The sample has hundreds of thousands of distinct CDR3 sequences, roughly 18% seen once; the top ten hold about 12%. CDR3 length: 15 residues. CDR1 and CDR2 (germline): LGHNA, YSLEER. V lost 5 bases, J lost 3 bases, and 14 bases lay in between. The sequencing input was PBMCs or a T cell subset sorted from them (not recorded which). V usage is TRBV4-3 and J usage is TRBJ1-3, with D unclear. The clonotype was recovered from an adult woman who had mild COVID-19 (a few samples of this study predate the infection). Cell type and time point are not known. CDR3 sequence: CASSSHASDGNTIYF. In nucleotides, the CDR3 is TGCGCCAGCAGCTCCCACGCCTCGGATGGAAACACCATATATTTT.